The 29 T cell receptor beta chains presented below share a single source sample, sequenced in a study of T cell clones after liver transplantation. Assay used: immunoSEQ multiplex PCR; TCRdb lists only in-frame clones, some missing. The sample records some 80,000 clones, about 85% being singletons. The source material was CD4+ T cells from blood, sampled 48 to 50 months after liver transplant. All receptors come from a human patient who received a liver transplant. The T cells may partly be graft donor cells.

The rearrangement joins TRBV7-9 to TRBJ2-1; D gene unclear. The V end lost 8 bases, the J end lost 0 bases, and 11 bases lay between the germline ends. Germline lookup yields CDR1 SEHNR and CDR2 FQNEAQ (reference sequence). The CDR3 totals 14 residues. The CDR3 protein is CASSGGYSYNEQFF. The CDR3 DNA is TGTGCCAGCTCGGGCGGCTACTCCTACAATGAGCAGTTCTTC.

The rearrangement uses TRBV5-6 and TRBJ2-1, with TRBD1 identical over 9 bases. Germline CDR1 SGHDT, CDR2 YYEEEE. This CDR3 is built from 15 residues. Trimming at V came to 5 bases and at J to 5 bases, leaving 8 bases not matched to a gene. This CDR3 reads CASSSGTGRNNEQFF. In DNA, the CDR3 is TGTGCCAGCAGTTCCGGGACAGGGAGGAACAATGAGCAGTTCTTC.

This clone was counted between two and nine times. This sequence joins TRBV19 and TRBJ2-2; TRBD1 matches 9 bases. Germline V lookup: CDR1 LNHDA, CDR2 SQIVND (reference sequence). This CDR3 has 16 amino acids. V shed 3 bases, J shed 2 bases, and the junction held 4 bases outside the gene matches. The CDR3 loop is CASSIEGQGNTGELFF. The CDR3 DNA follows: TGTGCCAGTAGTATCGAGGGACAGGGAAACACCGGGGAGCTGTTTTTT.

V usage is TRBV28 and J usage is TRBJ2-5; D possibly matches TRBD1 or TRBD2 (5 bases each). V dropped 6 bases and J dropped 2 bases, with 19 bases sitting between them. CDR3 length: 16 residues. Germline loops: CDR1 MDHEN, CDR2 SYDVKM. The DNA of the CDR3 is TGTGCCAGCAGGCCACCGAACGGGGCGCGACAAGAGACCCAGTACTTC. It codes for CASRPPNGARQETQYF.

V usage is TRBV5-4 and J usage is TRBJ2-7; D is tentatively TRBD1 or TRBD2 (5 bases each). The length of the CDR3 is 16 residues. Germline V lookup: CDR1 SGHNT, CDR2 YYREEE (reference sequence). Trimming left V 0 bases short and J 0 bases short, with 13 bases between. CDR3 residues: CASSLGSGLNSYEQYF. CDR3 in DNA: TGTGCCAGCAGCTTGGGGTCGGGGCTCAACTCCTACGAGCAGTACTTC.

This rearrangement joins TRBV4-1 to TRBJ2-7, with TRBD1 matching over 7 bases. The CDR3 consists of 17 residues. CDR1 and CDR2 (germline): MGHRA, YSYEKL. V was pared by 0 bases and J by 3 bases, with 11 bases of the junction left unmatched. CDR3 in DNA: TGCGCCAGCAGCCAAGAATTCACACGCAACAGGGGCTACGAGCAGTACTTC. It codes for CASSQEFTRNRGYEQYF.

The chain combines TRBV18 with TRBJ2-7, with 7 bases aligning to TRBD2. CDR3 length equals 16 residues. The junction had 10 bases not matched to a gene; V was cut back by 3 bases and J by 2 bases. Germline assignment: CDR1 KGHSH and CDR2 LQKENI. The CDR3 nucleotides are TGTGCCAGCTCACCCCTCGGGGGGAAAGTAGCCTACGAGCAGTACTTC. Amino acid sequence: CASSPLGGKVAYEQYF.

The chain carries TRBV6-5 and TRBJ1-3; 7 bases line up with TRBD1. Germline V gives CDR1 MNHEY, CDR2 SVGAGI. The CDR3 sequence is 11 residues long. The junction had 4 bases not matched to a gene; V was cut back by 10 bases and J by 7 bases. The CDR3 sequence is CATQGVNTIYF. CDR3 nucleotides: TGTGCCACCCAGGGGGTGAACACCATATATTTT.

The V call is TRBV29-1, the J call TRBJ2-3; D might be TRBD1 or TRBD2, each matching 6 bases. Germline V gives CDR1 SQVTM, CDR2 ANQGSEA. The CDR3 spans 15 residues. V dropped 6 bases and J dropped 5 bases, with 21 bases sitting between them. CDR3 DNA: TGCAGCGTGGGGGCCGGGACTGTAACTCTAGATACGCAGTATTTT. Its translation is CSVGAGTVTLDTQYF.

The rearrangement joins TRBV6-5 to TRBJ2-3; 8 bases are shared with TRBD2. The junction had 7 bases not matched to a gene; V was cut back by 2 bases and J by 6 bases. The CDR3 extends over 15 amino acids. Germline assignment: CDR1 MNHEY and CDR2 SVGAGI. CDR3 sequence reads: CASSYDGGAWDTQYF. The CDR3 DNA reads as TGTGCCAGCAGTTACGACGGGGGGGCCTGGGATACGCAGTATTTT.

The chain uses TRBV5-1 and TRBJ1-4; D remains ambiguous. V lost 4 bases to trimming and J lost 8 bases, with 15 bases between them. The CDR3 loop spans 14 amino acids. Germline CDR1 is SGHRS and CDR2 is YFSETQ. CDR3 sequence reads: CASSPQSVDEKLFF. The CDR3 DNA follows: TGCGCCAGCAGCCCTCAGTCGGTTGACGAAAAACTGTTTTTT.

The rearrangement links TRBV5-1 to TRBJ2-5; 13 bases fit TRBD2. Germline CDR1 and CDR2: SGHRS and YFSETQ. V gave up 4 bases and J gave up 4 bases; unmatched junction bases: 13. The CDR3 consists of 18 residues. In nucleotides, the CDR3 is TGCGCCAGCAGCCACACAGTTACTAGCGGGGGGGCAGGAGAGACCCAGTACTTC. Residues: CASSHTVTSGGAGETQYF. Drawing the rest from reference TRBV5-1 and TRBJ2-5, the complete variable domain is KAGVTQTPRYLIKTRGQQVTLSCSPISGHRSVSWYQQTPGQGLQFLFEYFSETQRNKGNFPGRFSGRQFSNSRSEMNVSTLELGDSALYLCASSHTVTSGGAGETQYFGPGTRLLVL.

This rearrangement joins TRBV5-1 to TRBJ1-2; the match to TRBD1 covers 8 bases. Germline-derived CDR1 and CDR2 are SGHRS and YFSETQ. The CDR3 runs 16 residues. The V gene end was trimmed by 1 base and the J gene end by 5 bases; junction bases not matched to a gene: 10. For the CDR3, the DNA is TGCGCCAGCAGCTTGACCGGGACAGGAGGGATGTATGGCTACACCTTC. Translated, it gives CASSLTGTGGMYGYTF.

In this sample, this clone turned up a few times. This chain connects TRBV10-3 to TRBJ1-2, with 10 positions matching TRBD1. The CDR3 length is 14 residues. Germline V CDR1 and CDR2: ENHRY, SYGVKD. Trimming cost V 6 bases and J 6 bases; bases outside gene matches: 7. DNA of the CDR3: TGTGCCATCAGAGCCGGGACAGGGGCTGATGGCTACACCTTC. Translation: CAIRAGTGADGYTF.

This chain connects TRBV6-1 to TRBJ2-3; D is possibly TRBD2 (6 bases). V gave up 3 bases and J gave up 6 bases, with 13 bases separating them. Germline CDR1 is MNHNS and CDR2 is SASEGT. The CDR3 extends over 14 amino acids. CDR3: CASSDWREVDTQYF. CDR3 bases: TGTGCCAGCAGTGATTGGAGGGAGGTGGATACGCAGTATTTT.

This clone is a singleton in its sample. The rearrangement joins TRBV11-2 to TRBJ2-2; 9 bases map to TRBD1. Germline V gene sequence: CDR1 SGHAT, CDR2 FQNNGV. After removal of 1 base from V and 5 bases from J, the junction contained 5 bases not matched to a gene. This CDR3 has 16 amino acids. The CDR3 protein is CASSLGGQGLTGELFF. The CDR3 coding sequence is TGTGCCAGCAGCTTAGGGGGACAGGGCCTAACCGGGGAGCTGTTTTTT.

This chain uses TRBV7-8 with TRBJ1-1, with D perhaps TRBD1 (5 bases). Trimming took off 1 base at V and 7 bases at J, with 10 bases between the two ends. Germline V lookup: CDR1 SGHVS, CDR2 FQNEAQ. CDR3 length equals 13 residues. The CDR3 DNA reads TGTGCCAGCAGCTTAGGGGTCGACAGTGAAGCTTTCTTT. This sequence encodes CASSLGVDSEAFF.

The gene calls are TRBV5-1 and TRBJ1-1, with 7 bases that match TRBD1. The V segment lost 2 bases and the J segment 5 bases; nucleotides outside the gene matches: 3. Germline V gives CDR1 SGHRS, CDR2 YFSETQ. This CDR3 region has 13 residues. The CDR3 DNA follows: TGCGCCAGCAGCTTAGGGACAGTAACTGAAGCTTTCTTT. This gives the protein CASSLGTVTEAFF.

V and J are TRBV7-6 and TRBJ1-4, with a tentative D call TRBD1 (6 bases). The CDR3 extends over 14 amino acids. Germline CDR1 and CDR2: SGHVS and FNYEAQ. V was shortened by 5 bases and J by 8 bases, with 15 bases between the two germline ends. CDR3 loop: CASSQSGGLEKLFF. The CDR3 region has the DNA TGTGCCAGCAGCCAATCGGGGGGCCTCGAAAAACTGTTTTTT. The full variable domain, its missing parts supplied by reference TRBV7-6 and TRBJ1-4, is GAGVSQSPRYKVTKRGQDVALRCDPISGHVSLYWYRQALGQGPEFLTYFNYEAQQDKSGLPNDRFSAERPEGSISTLTIQRTEQRDSAMYRCASSQSGGLEKLFFGSGTQLSVL.

The genes are TRBV5-1 and TRBJ1-2; D might be TRBD1 (6 bases). CDR3 size: 17 residues. Germline values: CDR1 SGHRS, CDR2 YFSETQ. V was pared by 4 bases and J by 4 bases, with 23 bases between. In nucleotides, the CDR3 is TGCGCCAGCAGCCTCACCGTTCCCGACAGGACGATCTATGGCTACACCTTC. It translates to CASSLTVPDRTIYGYTF.

The chain combines TRBV7-9 with TRBJ1-6; tentatively, D is TRBD1 (5 bases). Per germline, CDR1 SEHNR and CDR2 FQNEAQ (reference sequence). The V end was cut by 4 bases, the J end by 6 bases, with 10 bases between. The CDR3 is 14 residues long. The CDR3 spells CASSSGLINSPLHF. For the CDR3, the DNA is TGTGCCAGCAGCTCGGGACTGATTAATTCACCCCTCCACTTT.

This chain uses TRBV28 with TRBJ1-5; 10 nucleotides align to TRBD1. After removal of 5 bases from V and 5 bases from J, the junction contained 6 bases not matched to a gene. This CDR3 is 15 amino acids long. Per germline, CDR1 MDHEN and CDR2 SYDVKM. The CDR3 sequence is CASSETGGGDQPQHF. The CDR3 nucleotides read TGTGCCAGCAGTGAGACAGGGGGCGGAGATCAGCCCCAGCATTTT.

This chain uses TRBV5-1 with TRBJ2-7, with D hard to call. This CDR3 region has 11 residues. Trimming stripped 1 base from V and 4 bases from J, with 3 bases between. Germline V gene data show CDR1 as SGHRS and CDR2 as YFSETQ. The CDR3 is CASSLHYEQYF. CDR3 bases: TGCGCCAGCAGCTTGCATTACGAGCAGTACTTC. The variable domain in full, completed from reference TRBV5-1 and TRBJ2-7, reads KAGVTQTPRYLIKTRGQQVTLSCSPISGHRSVSWYQQTPGQGLQFLFEYFSETQRNKGNFPGRFSGRQFSNSRSEMNVSTLELGDSALYLCASSLHYEQYFGPGTRLTVT.

The genes are TRBV28 and TRBJ2-3, with D maybe TRBD1 (6 bases). This CDR3 has 14 residues. Germline V gene lookup returns CDR1 MDHEN and CDR2 SYDVKM. Trimming shortened V by 7 bases and J by 10 bases, and 21 bases separated the two germline ends. The CDR3 nucleotides read TGTGCCAGCAATACACTAGGGGGAAAGGCGGCGCAGTATTTT. This sequence encodes CASNTLGGKAAQYF.

The chain recombines TRBV7-3 with TRBJ2-7, with 9 positions matching TRBD1. Germline values: CDR1 SGHTA, CDR2 FQGTGA. V lost 5 bases and J lost 4; bases outside the gene matches: 12. This CDR3 has 16 residues. The CDR3 bases are TGTGCCAGCAGCCCCGGTCCCGGACAGGGGTCTTACGAGCAGTACTTC. Translation gives CASSPGPGQGSYEQYF.

V gene TRBV2 combines with J gene TRBJ1-5, with D possibly TRBD1 on 5 matching bases. Germline CDR1 is SNHLY and CDR2 is FYNNEI. This CDR3 contains 15 residues. Trimming stripped 4 bases from V and 0 bases from J, with 10 bases between. CDR3: CASSGQTNSNQPQHF. CDR3 sequence (DNA): TGTGCCAGCAGTGGACAGACAAATAGCAATCAGCCCCAGCATTTT.

This clone was recorded a few times. This chain uses TRBV10-3 with TRBJ2-3; TRBD2 aligns across 14 bases. From germline, CDR1 is ENHRY and CDR2 SYGVKD. The CDR3 extends over 13 amino acids. The V and J ends lost 10 bases and 8 bases, in that order; junction bases with no gene match: 5. For the CDR3, the DNA is TGTGCCACCTGGACTAGCGGGGGGAGTACGCAGTATTTT. This codes for CATWTSGGSTQYF.

The chain recombines TRBV6-4 with TRBJ2-1, with 10 bases identical to TRBD2. CDR3 length: 17 residues. After removal of 6 bases from V and 0 bases from J, the junction contained 8 bases not matched to a gene. Germline V lookup: CDR1 MRHNA, CDR2 SNTAGT. Here the CDR3 DNA reads TGTGCCAGCAGGCGGACTAGCGGAGGAAGCTCCTACAATGAGCAGTTCTTC. Protein product: CASRRTSGGSSYNEQFF.

The V call is TRBV9, the J call TRBJ2-1; D possibly matches TRBD1 or TRBD2 (5 bases each). CDR1 SGDLS and CDR2 YYNGEE come from the germline V gene. The V end was cut by 0 bases, the J end by 7 bases, with 14 bases between. CDR3 length: 15 amino acids. CDR3 bases: TGTGCCAGCAGCGTAGATTGGACACGGGATAATGAGCAGTTCTTC. Residues: CASSVDWTRDNEQFF.